The 20 T cell receptor beta chains below were found in one sample sequenced in a study of blood T cells in healthy people across ages. Sample-barcoded 5' priming and a J-beta primer mix drove a second PCR of about 6 to 12 cycles. TCRdb passed the 5' RACE reads through MiXCR, listing each CDR3 protein once. The sample records fewer than 2,000,000 distinct CDR3 sequences, around 35% being singletons. Sequenced input: blood. These receptors all stem from a woman in her 30s in good health.

With respect to this clonotype: At one of its ends the junction is not consistent with the germline gene, which may arise from a read error. The V and J genes are TRBV29-1 and TRBJ2-7; maybe TRBD2 (6 bases). From germline, CDR1 is SQVTM and CDR2 ANQGSEA. This CDR3 is 11 amino acids long. The CDR3 coding sequence is TGTAGCGGCGGGGTTTCCTACAAGCAGTACTTC. This encodes CSGGVSYKQYF.

As concerns this clonotype: The junction departs from the called germline gene at one end, perhaps through a read error. The rearrangement joins TRBV7-8 to TRBJ2-3, with no clear D. Germline assignment: CDR1 SGHVS and CDR2 FQNEAQ. This CDR3 is 15 amino acids long. The CDR3 loop reads CAGSLTPSRTDTQYF. As DNA, the CDR3 is TGTGCCGGCAGCTTAACCCCCAGCCGCACAGATACGCAGTATTTT.

Comment on this clonotype: A single base separates this from a much larger clone, so it may be a read error. The rearrangement links TRBV29-1 to TRBJ2-1; D is undetermined. The germline V gene has CDR1 SQVTM and CDR2 ANQGSEA. The V and J ends lost 4 bases and 0 bases respectively, with 10 bases between them. The length of the CDR3 is 14 residues. The CDR3 sequence: CSVVLESSYNEQFF. In DNA, the CDR3 is TGCAGCGTTGTCCTAGAGAGCTCCTACAATGAGCAGTTCTTC.

As concerns this clonotype: This could be a read error, since a much larger clone is one nucleotide away. The chain joins TRBV7-9 to TRBJ2-1; tentatively, D is TRBD2 (5 bases). Germline assignment: CDR1 SEHNR and CDR2 FQNEAQ (reference sequence). Trimming took 0 bases from V and 5 from J, leaving 11 bases between them. The CDR3 length is 15 residues. The CDR3 sequence is CASSLARERHNEQFF. CDR3 nucleotide sequence: TGTGCCAGCAGCTTAGCGAGGGAACGGCACAATGAGCAGTTCTTC.

Turning to this clonotype: A junction boundary mismatches the germline segment, possibly from a read error. The chain joins TRBV20-1 to TRBJ2-2, with D possibly matching TRBD2 (5 bases). This CDR3 has 17 residues. Germline CDR1 DFQATT, CDR2 SNEGSKA (reference sequence). In DNA form, the CDR3 reads TGCGGTGCTAGAGACTCCCAAGCGGCTCCGAACACCGGGGAGCTGTTTTTT. Amino acids: CGARDSQAAPNTGELFF.

The V call is TRBV27, the J call TRBJ1-1; D is unresolved. In germline, CDR1 is MNHEY, CDR2 SMNVEV (reference sequence). The CDR3 contains 12 residues. Trimming shortened V by 7 bases and J by 5 bases, and 11 bases separated the two germline ends. The CDR3 DNA sequence: TGTGCCAGCACCATCTCGGGTACTGAAGCTTTCTTT. It yields the protein CASTISGTEAFF.

This clonotype has a handful of counts. Germline and junction disagree at one end, which may indicate a read error. The genes are TRBV5-4 and TRBJ2-7; 8 nucleotides agree with TRBD1. The CDR3 contains 15 residues. CDR1 and CDR2 from the germline V gene are SGHNT and YYREEE (reference sequence). CDR3: CASRYQTGASDEQYF. CDR3 coding DNA: TGTGCCAGCAGATACCAGACAGGGGCCTCCGACGAGCAGTACTTC.

The chain carries TRBV28 and TRBJ2-7, with 15 bases identical to TRBD2. J gave up 7 bases and V 7 bases, and 14 bases lay outside the gene matches. This CDR3 contains 17 residues. Germline V gene data show CDR1 as MDHEN and CDR2 as SYDVKM. In DNA form, the CDR3 reads TGTGCCAGCACTCCTTTTGGACTAGCGGGAGGGCGAGGGGAGCAGTACTTC. It is translated as CASTPFGLAGGRGEQYF.

The chain combines TRBV4-1 with TRBJ2-1; D remains unclear. The CDR3 runs to 15 residues. V lost 4 bases to trimming and J lost 0 bases, with 10 bases between them. The germline V gene has CDR1 MGHRA and CDR2 YSYEKL. CDR3: CASSLLVLSYNEQFF. The CDR3, as DNA: TGCGCCAGCAGCCTCCTGGTCCTCTCCTACAATGAGCAGTTCTTC.

This clonotype was counted only a few times. This chain connects TRBV20-1 to TRBJ1-5; no reliable D call. Trimming left V 3 bases short and J 0 bases short, with 9 bases between. This CDR3 has 14 residues. Germline V gene sequence: CDR1 DFQATT, CDR2 SNEGSKA (reference sequence). The CDR3: CSASGQYSNQPQHF. CDR3 nucleotide sequence: TGCAGTGCTAGCGGCCAGTATAGCAATCAGCCCCAGCATTTT.

This clonotype is a singleton in its sample. This chain uses TRBV20-1 with TRBJ2-1; 11 bases map to TRBD1. The CDR3 is made up of 17 amino acids. The junction had 16 bases not matched to a gene; V was cut back by 3 bases and J by 9 bases. Germline V lookup: CDR1 DFQATT, CDR2 SNEGSKA (reference sequence). CDR3 DNA sequence: TGCAGTGCTAGGGTGGTAGGGACAGGGGGTCCTTATGGTGAGCAGTTCTTC. This sequence encodes CSARVVGTGGPYGEQFF.

The chain couples TRBV11-1 to TRBJ2-1; TRBD2 aligns across 9 bases. Germline V gene lookup returns CDR1 SGHAT and CDR2 FQDESV (reference sequence). Germline trimming cut 2 bases from V and 5 bases from J; bases unmatched to any gene: 7. The CDR3 loop spans 16 amino acids. CDR3 sequence: CASSLNSGRTNNEQFF. CDR3 bases: TGTGCCAGCAGCTTAAATAGCGGGAGAACCAACAATGAGCAGTTCTTC.

This clonotype was counted a few times. The rearrangement uses TRBV13 and TRBJ1-4; tentatively, D is TRBD1 (5 bases). Germline lookup yields CDR1 PRHDT and CDR2 FYEKMQ (reference sequence). The CDR3 consists of 15 residues. The ends were cut back, 2 bases at V and 0 bases at J, with 7 bases in the middle. The CDR3: CASSLRTTTNEKLFF. CDR3 sequence (DNA): TGTGCCAGCAGCTTACGGACAACAACTAATGAAAAACTGTTTTTT.

This clonotype was counted a few times. The chain uses TRBV5-1 and TRBJ1-4; TRBD1 matches 7 bases. V shed 0 bases, J shed 4 bases, and the junction held 3 bases outside the gene matches. CDR1 and CDR2 from the germline V gene are SGHRS and YFSETQ. This CDR3 has 15 residues. In DNA, the CDR3 is TGCGCCAGCAGCTTGGGTGGACAGGTTAATGAAAAACTGTTTTTT. This translates into CASSLGGQVNEKLFF.

The sample holds a few counts of this clonotype. The rearrangement joins TRBV29-1 to TRBJ2-3; a possible D gene is TRBD1 (6 bases). Deletions cut 6 bases from V and 2 bases from J, with 18 bases between. In germline, CDR1 is SQVTM, CDR2 ANQGSEA. The CDR3 loop spans 15 amino acids. CDR3 protein: CSVVQGLGTTDTQYF. CDR3 DNA: TGCAGCGTCGTGCAGGGGTTAGGTACCACAGATACGCAGTATTTT.

The chain recombines TRBV20-1 with TRBJ1-2; D is unclear. Germline CDR1 is DFQATT and CDR2 is SNEGSKA (reference sequence). CDR3 length: 14 amino acids. The germline V and J ends were trimmed by 0 bases and 2 bases, with 10 bases remaining between them. The CDR3 spells CSARDITRNYGYTF. CDR3 nucleotides: TGCAGTGCTAGAGATATTACGCGGAACTATGGCTACACCTTC.

V and J are TRBV7-6 and TRBJ2-5, with D unclear. TRBJ2-7 matches the DNA end more closely, so the J call is doubtful. CDR1 is SGHVS and CDR2 is FNYEAQ in the germline V gene. The CDR3 extends over 12 amino acids. The CDR3 bases are TGTGCCAGCTCTAACGAAAGGGACGAGCAGTACTTC. This sequence encodes CASSNERDEQYF.

V is TRBV5-1 and J is TRBJ2-1; D uncertain. Germline CDR1 and CDR2: SGHRS and YFSETQ. The V gene lost 1 base and the J gene lost 9 bases, with 14 bases spanning the gap. CDR3 length: 14 amino acids. The CDR3 here is CASSLIGRVGEQFF. The CDR3 nucleotides read TGCGCCAGCAGCTTGATCGGTAGAGTTGGTGAGCAGTTCTTC.

This clonotype was counted ten times or more. This rearrangement joins TRBV20-1 to TRBJ2-5, with 12 nucleotides matching TRBD2. The junction had 13 bases not matched to a gene; V was cut back by 3 bases and J by 11 bases. Germline lookup yields CDR1 DFQATT and CDR2 SNEGSKA (reference sequence). This CDR3 comprises 15 residues. CDR3 sequence: CSASDRLAGVREQYF. For the CDR3, the DNA is TGCAGTGCTAGTGACAGACTAGCGGGAGTTCGTGAGCAGTACTTC.

This clonotype has at least ten counts. The J gene is TRBJ2-1, the V gene TRBV6-6, with unresolved D. The length of the CDR3 is 14 residues. V was cut by 6 bases and J by 0 bases, with 9 bases left in between. Germline V lookup: CDR1 MNHNY, CDR2 SVGAGI (reference sequence). The CDR3 reads CASSPLSSYNEQFF. In DNA, the CDR3 is TGTGCCAGCAGCCCCCTTAGCTCCTACAATGAGCAGTTCTTC.